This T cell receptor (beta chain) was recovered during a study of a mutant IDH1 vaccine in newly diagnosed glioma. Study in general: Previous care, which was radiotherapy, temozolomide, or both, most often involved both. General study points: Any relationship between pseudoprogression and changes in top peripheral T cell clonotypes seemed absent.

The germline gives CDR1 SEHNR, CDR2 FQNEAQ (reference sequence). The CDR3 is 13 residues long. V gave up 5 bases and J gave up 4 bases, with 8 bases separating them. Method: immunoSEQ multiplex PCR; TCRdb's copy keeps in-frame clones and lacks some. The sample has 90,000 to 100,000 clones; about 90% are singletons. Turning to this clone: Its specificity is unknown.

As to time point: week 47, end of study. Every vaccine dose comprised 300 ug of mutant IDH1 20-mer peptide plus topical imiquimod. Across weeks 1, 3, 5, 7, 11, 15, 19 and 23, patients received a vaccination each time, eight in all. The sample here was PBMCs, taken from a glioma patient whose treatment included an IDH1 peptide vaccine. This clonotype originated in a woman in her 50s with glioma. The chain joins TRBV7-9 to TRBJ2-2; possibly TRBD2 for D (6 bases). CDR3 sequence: CASSLGGTGELFF. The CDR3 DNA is TGTGCCAGCAGCCTGGGGGGCACCGGGGAGCTGTTTTTT.